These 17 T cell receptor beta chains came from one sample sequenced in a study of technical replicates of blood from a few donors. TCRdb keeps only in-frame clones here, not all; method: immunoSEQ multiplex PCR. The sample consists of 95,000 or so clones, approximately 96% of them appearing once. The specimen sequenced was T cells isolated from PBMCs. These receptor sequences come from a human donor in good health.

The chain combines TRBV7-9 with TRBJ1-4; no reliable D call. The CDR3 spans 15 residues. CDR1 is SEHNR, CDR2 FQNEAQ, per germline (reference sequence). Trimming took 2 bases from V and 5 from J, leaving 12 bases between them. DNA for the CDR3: TGTGCCAGCAGCTTACGCTCGGCGGAGAATGAAAAACTGTTTTTT. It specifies CASSLRSAENEKLFF.

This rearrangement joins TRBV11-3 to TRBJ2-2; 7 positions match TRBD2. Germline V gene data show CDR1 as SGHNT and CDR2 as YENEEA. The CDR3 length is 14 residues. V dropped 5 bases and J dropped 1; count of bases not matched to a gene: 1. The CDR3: CASSTGGNTGELFF. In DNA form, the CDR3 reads TGTGCCAGCAGCACGGGGGGGAACACCGGGGAGCTGTTTTTT.

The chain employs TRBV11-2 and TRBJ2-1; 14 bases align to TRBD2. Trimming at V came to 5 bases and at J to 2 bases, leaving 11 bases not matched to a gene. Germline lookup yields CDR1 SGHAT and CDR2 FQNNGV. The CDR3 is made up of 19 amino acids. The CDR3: CASSRYRGLAGVAYNEQFF. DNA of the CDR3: TGTGCCAGCAGCCGCTATAGGGGACTAGCGGGAGTAGCCTACAATGAGCAGTTCTTC.

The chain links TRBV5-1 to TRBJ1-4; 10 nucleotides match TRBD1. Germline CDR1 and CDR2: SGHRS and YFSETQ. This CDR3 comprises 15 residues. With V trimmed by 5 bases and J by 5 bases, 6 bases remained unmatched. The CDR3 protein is CASRERTGGNEKLFF. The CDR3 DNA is TGCGCCAGCAGGGAACGGACAGGGGGGAATGAAAAACTGTTTTTT.

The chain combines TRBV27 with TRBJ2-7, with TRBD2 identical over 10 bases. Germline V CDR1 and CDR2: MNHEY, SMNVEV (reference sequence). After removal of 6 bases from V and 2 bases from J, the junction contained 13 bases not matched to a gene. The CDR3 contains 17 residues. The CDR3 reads CASRILAGGRGAYEQYF. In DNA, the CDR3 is TGTGCCAGCAGGATTTTAGCGGGAGGCCGGGGGGCCTACGAGCAGTACTTC.

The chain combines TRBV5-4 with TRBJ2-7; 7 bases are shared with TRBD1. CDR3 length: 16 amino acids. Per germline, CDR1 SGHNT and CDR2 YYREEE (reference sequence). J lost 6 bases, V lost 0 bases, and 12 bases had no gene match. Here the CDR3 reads CASSLGAGTDSSEQYF. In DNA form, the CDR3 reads TGTGCCAGCAGCTTGGGTGCAGGGACAGATTCCAGCGAGCAGTACTTC.

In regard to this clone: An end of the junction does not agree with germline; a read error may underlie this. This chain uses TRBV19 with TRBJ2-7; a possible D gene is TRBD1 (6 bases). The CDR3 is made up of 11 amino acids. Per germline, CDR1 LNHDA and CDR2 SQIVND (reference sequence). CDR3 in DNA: TGTGCCAGTAGTAATCTGGGGGCCCTCTCTTTC. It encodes CASSNLGALSF.

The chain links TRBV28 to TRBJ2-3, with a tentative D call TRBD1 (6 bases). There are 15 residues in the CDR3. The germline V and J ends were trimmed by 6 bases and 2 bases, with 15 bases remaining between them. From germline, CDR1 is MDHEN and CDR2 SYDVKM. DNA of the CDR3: TGTGCCAGCAGACACAGGGTTTCCCTCACAGATACGCAGTATTTT. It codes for CASRHRVSLTDTQYF. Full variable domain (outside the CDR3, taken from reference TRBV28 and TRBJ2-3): DVKVTQSSRYLVKRTGEKVFLECVQDMDHENMFWYRQDPGLGLRLIYFSYDVKMKEKGDIPEGYSVSREKKERFSLILESASTNQTSMYLCASRHRVSLTDTQYFGPGTRLTVL.

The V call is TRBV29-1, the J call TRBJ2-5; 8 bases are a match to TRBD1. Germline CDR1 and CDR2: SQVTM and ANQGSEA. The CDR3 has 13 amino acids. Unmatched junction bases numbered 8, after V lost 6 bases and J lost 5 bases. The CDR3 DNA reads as TGCAGCGTCCTGGGAACAGGGGGGGAGACCCAGTACTTC. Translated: CSVLGTGGETQYF.

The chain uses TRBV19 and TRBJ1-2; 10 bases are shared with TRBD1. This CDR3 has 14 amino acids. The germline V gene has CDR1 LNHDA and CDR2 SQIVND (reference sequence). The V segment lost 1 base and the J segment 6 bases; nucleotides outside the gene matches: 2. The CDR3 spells CASSIGQGAHGYTF. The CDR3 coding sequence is TGTGCCAGTAGTATAGGACAGGGGGCGCATGGCTACACCTTC.

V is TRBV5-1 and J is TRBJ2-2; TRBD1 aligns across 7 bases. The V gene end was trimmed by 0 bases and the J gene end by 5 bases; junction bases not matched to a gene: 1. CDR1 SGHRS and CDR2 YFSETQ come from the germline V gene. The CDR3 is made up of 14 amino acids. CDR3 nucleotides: TGCGCCAGCAGCTTGGGACAGGGAACCGGGGAGCTGTTTTTT. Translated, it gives CASSLGQGTGELFF.

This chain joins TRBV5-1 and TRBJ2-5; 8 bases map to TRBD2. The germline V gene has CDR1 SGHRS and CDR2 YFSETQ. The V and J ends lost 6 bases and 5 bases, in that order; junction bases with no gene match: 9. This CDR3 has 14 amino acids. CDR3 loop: CASTSAGVRETQYF. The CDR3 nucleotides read TGCGCCAGCACTTCAGCGGGAGTACGTGAGACCCAGTACTTC. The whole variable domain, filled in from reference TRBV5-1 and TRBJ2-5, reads KAGVTQTPRYLIKTRGQQVTLSCSPISGHRSVSWYQQTPGQGLQFLFEYFSETQRNKGNFPGRFSGRQFSNSRSEMNVSTLELGDSALYLCASTSAGVRETQYFGPGTRLLVL.

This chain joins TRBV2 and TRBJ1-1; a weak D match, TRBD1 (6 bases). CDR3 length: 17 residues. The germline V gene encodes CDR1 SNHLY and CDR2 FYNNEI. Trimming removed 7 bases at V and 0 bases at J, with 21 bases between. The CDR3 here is CASTGDKGRSVNTEAFF. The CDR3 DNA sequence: TGTGCCAGCACCGGGGACAAGGGACGGTCGGTGAACACTGAAGCTTTCTTT.

This chain's CDR3 is CASSPRTGMNTEAFF. For the CDR3, the DNA is TGTGCCAGCAGCCCCCGGACAGGAATGAACACTGAAGCTTTCTTT. This chain uses TRBV7-9 with TRBJ1-1, with 7 positions matching TRBD1. This CDR3 has 15 residues. J lost 0 bases, V lost 5 bases, and 6 bases had no gene match. CDR1 SEHNR and CDR2 FQNEAQ come from the germline V gene (reference sequence).

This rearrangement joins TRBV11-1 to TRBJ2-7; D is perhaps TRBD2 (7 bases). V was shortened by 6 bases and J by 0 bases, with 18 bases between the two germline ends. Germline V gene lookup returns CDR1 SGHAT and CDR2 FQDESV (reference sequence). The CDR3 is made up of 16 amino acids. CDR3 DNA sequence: TGTGCCAGCAGAGACCCGGGCGGGGGCAGCTCCTACGAGCAGTACTTC. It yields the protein CASRDPGGGSSYEQYF.

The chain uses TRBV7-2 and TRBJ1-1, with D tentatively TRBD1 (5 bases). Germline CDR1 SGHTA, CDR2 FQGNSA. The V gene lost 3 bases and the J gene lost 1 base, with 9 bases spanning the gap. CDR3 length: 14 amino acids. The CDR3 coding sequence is TGTGCCAGCAGCTTTTTGACAGCGAACACTGAAGCTTTCTTT. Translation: CASSFLTANTEAFF.

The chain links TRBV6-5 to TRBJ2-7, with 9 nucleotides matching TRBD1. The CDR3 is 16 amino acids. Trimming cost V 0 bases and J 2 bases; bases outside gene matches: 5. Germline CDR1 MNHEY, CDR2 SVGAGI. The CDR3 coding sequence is TGTGCCAGCAGTTACTCGTTACAGGGGGCAACCTACGAGCAGTACTTC. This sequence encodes CASSYSLQGATYEQYF.